The TCR beta chain under discussion was sequenced for a study of T cell responses to AZD1222 COVID-19 vaccine. Whole-study results and caveats: Spike as a whole was targeted by vaccine-associated CD4 TCRs, dominant at 160-218 and 743-854. Clonal diversity may have been underestimated in mostly white British donors.

The germline V and J ends were trimmed by 0 bases and 5 bases, with 14 bases remaining between them. Germline V gives CDR1 LGHNA, CDR2 YSLEER. The CDR3 runs to 15 residues. Here immunoSEQ multiplex PCR was the method, and the copy in TCRdb shows in-frame clones only, minus some. Among 150,000 to 160,000 clones listed, about 88% were seen once. Details on this clone: Its antigen is not identified.

The receptor was isolated from an adult in good health. The chain combines TRBV4-3 with TRBJ2-7; D gene ambiguous. Sequencing used peripheral blood, obtained on day 0 of AZD1222 vaccination. The CDR3, as DNA: TGCGCCAGCAGCCAAGAGGTAAGTGCCCGGAACGAGCAGTACTTC. Its translation: CASSQEVSARNEQYF.